The text below deals with one T cell receptor beta chain. In the authors' workflow: Reference gene primer amplification yielded estimated nucleated cell counts. Using immunoSEQ multiplex PCR, the repertoire was profiled, and TCRdb retains in-frame clones only, with some absent. V and J calls and clone size are given by that table; D and trimming were obtained from the DNA. The data show 75,000 to 95,000 clones, about 88% seen once. These data originate in a study of blood T cell repertoires in COVID-19. Across the study: Samples representing acute and convalescent COVID-19 were sourced from the United States, Italy and Spain. PBMCs, B-cell-depleted T cells, or T cells provided the cDNA or gDNA that made up the material.

Trimming cost V 1 base and J 1 base, with 8 bases left between them. Germline loops: CDR1 SGHTA, CDR2 FQGNSA. There are 15 residues in the CDR3. The specimen sequenced was peripheral blood. The chain is built from TRBV7-2 and TRBJ2-1, with D unclear. The clonotype comes from an elderly woman with acute or convalescent COVID-19. The CDR3 region is CASSLDRRSYNEQFF. Here the CDR3 DNA reads TGTGCCAGCAGCTTAGACAGAAGATCCTACAATGAGCAGTTCTTC. Supplemented by reference TRBV7-2 and TRBJ2-1, the full variable domain reads GAGVSQSPSNKVTEKGKDVELRCDPISGHTALYWYRQSLGQGLEFLIYFQGNSAPDKSGLPSDRFSAERTGGSVSTLTIQRTQQEDSAVYLCASSLDRRSYNEQFFGPGTRLTVL.